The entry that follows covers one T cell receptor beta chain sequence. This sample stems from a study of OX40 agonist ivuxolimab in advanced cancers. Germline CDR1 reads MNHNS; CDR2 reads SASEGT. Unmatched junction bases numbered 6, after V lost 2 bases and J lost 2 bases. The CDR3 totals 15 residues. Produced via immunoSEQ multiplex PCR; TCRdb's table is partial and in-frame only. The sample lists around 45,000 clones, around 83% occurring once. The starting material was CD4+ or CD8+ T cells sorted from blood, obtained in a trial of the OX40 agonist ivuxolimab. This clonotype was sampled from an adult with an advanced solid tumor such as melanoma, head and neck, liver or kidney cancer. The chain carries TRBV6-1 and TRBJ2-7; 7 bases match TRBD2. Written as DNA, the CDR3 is TGTGCCAGCAGTGAACAGCTAGCGGAAGCCTACGAGCAGTACTTC. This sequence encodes CASSEQLAEAYEQYF.